This entry lists 17 T cell receptor beta chains sequenced from one sample in a study of T cells expressing NK-cell markers. TCRdb re-called the 5' RACE reads; one entry per CDR3 protein, DNA not given. This sample lists about 460,000 distinct CDR3 sequences; its ten largest clones have over 1.1%. The sample taken for sequencing was blood T cells: a sorted CD56 or NKG2C T cell subset, CD4+ or CD8+ T cells, or bulk PBMC T cells (not recorded which). These receptors all stem from a woman aged 45-60 years in good health.

The chain uses TRBV19 and TRBJ1-3; lacking DNA, the TRBD1 call made by TCRdb goes unchecked. CDR1 and CDR2 (germline): LNHDA, SQIVND (reference sequence). The CDR3 consists of 13 residues. This chain's CDR3 is CASRRDSRNTIYF.

This chain connects TRBV20-1 to TRBJ2-3; absent DNA, TCRdb's TRBD1 call cannot be checked. The CDR3 totals 16 residues. Germline V gives CDR1 DFQATT, CDR2 SNEGSKA (reference sequence). The CDR3 spells CSANRMSSGGTDTQYF.

V usage is TRBV20-1 and J usage is TRBJ2-1; the D call from TCRdb, TRBD2, cannot be confirmed without DNA. The CDR3 extends over 12 amino acids. Looked up from germline, CDR1 is DFQATT and CDR2 is SNEGSKA (reference sequence). CDR3 in amino acids: CSALIAGREQFF.

This sequence joins TRBV27 and TRBJ2-2. Germline V gene lookup returns CDR1 MNHEY and CDR2 SMNVEV (reference sequence). CDR3 length equals 12 residues. The CDR3 reads CATALRTGELFF.

The chain links TRBV4-1 to TRBJ1-1; TCRdb proposes TRBD1, but this gene call is untestable without DNA. The CDR3 covers 17 residues. From germline, CDR1 is MGHRA and CDR2 YSYEKL. The CDR3 loop is CASSQGSYDRLNTEAFF.

V and J are TRBV2 and TRBJ1-1. CDR1 and CDR2 (germline): SNHLY, FYNNEI. The CDR3 is made up of 12 amino acids. The CDR3 region is CASSASDTEAFF.

The chain combines TRBV12-3 or TRBV12-4 with TRBJ1-2; TCRdb's D gene call, TRBD1, goes unchecked for lack of DNA. CDR3 size: 15 residues. This CDR3 reads CASSPRTGANYGYTF.

V is TRBV20-1 and J is TRBJ2-1; TCRdb selects TRBD2, and the lack of DNA leaves this call unchecked. There are 16 residues in the CDR3. The germline V gene encodes CDR1 DFQATT and CDR2 SNEGSKA (reference sequence). The CDR3 loop reads CSARLPGGGRANEQFF.

This chain uses TRBV7-8 with TRBJ2-1; TCRdb reports TRBD2, a call that lacks DNA to check it against. The CDR3 runs to 16 residues. Looked up from germline, CDR1 is SGHVS and CDR2 is FQNEAQ. The CDR3 loop reads CASSPNRAGTYNEQFF.

This chain connects TRBV5-1 to TRBJ1-4. The V gene's germline CDR1 is SGHRS and CDR2 YFSETQ. The CDR3 is made up of 15 amino acids. This CDR3 is CASSLGVQANEKLFF.

The rearrangement links TRBV19 to TRBJ2-4; TCRdb's D call of TRBD1 is untestable without DNA. The germline V gene has CDR1 LNHDA and CDR2 SQIVND (reference sequence). The CDR3 extends over 16 amino acids. CDR3 sequence: CASSPSDRGAKNIQYF.

The chain employs TRBV15 and TRBJ2-1; the TCRdb call, TRBD2, lacks DNA for checking. This CDR3 region has 16 residues. Germline-derived CDR1 and CDR2 are LNHNV and YYDKDF (reference sequence). The CDR3 here is CATSRDVSLADNEQFF.

CDR3 region: CASSFGQGGNTF. The chain uses TRBV12-3 or TRBV12-4 and TRBJ1-2; TCRdb gives TRBD1 as the D gene, but with no DNA this cannot be confirmed. The CDR3 totals 12 residues.

The chain employs TRBV30 and TRBJ2-5; TCRdb picks TRBD2, but there is no DNA to check that call. This CDR3 is 16 amino acids long. CDR1 GTSNPN and CDR2 SVGIG come from the germline V gene (reference sequence). The CDR3 spells CAWSGLAGTFQETQYF.

The chain carries TRBV20-1 and TRBJ2-2. The CDR3 is 16 residues long. Per germline, CDR1 DFQATT and CDR2 SNEGSKA (reference sequence). CDR3 residues: CSARDPASPDTGELFF.

The chain is built from TRBV20-1 and TRBJ2-1; TCRdb's assignment of TRBD1 cannot be checked, as there is no DNA. Germline-derived CDR1 and CDR2 are DFQATT and SNEGSKA (reference sequence). CDR3 length: 12 amino acids. The CDR3 loop is CSAVGQGKEQFF.

The V call is TRBV7-9, the J call TRBJ2-2; checking the TCRdb D call of TRBD1 is not possible without DNA. Germline CDR1 SEHNR, CDR2 FQNEAQ (reference sequence). The CDR3 totals 15 residues. This CDR3 is CASSLGQGNTGELFF.